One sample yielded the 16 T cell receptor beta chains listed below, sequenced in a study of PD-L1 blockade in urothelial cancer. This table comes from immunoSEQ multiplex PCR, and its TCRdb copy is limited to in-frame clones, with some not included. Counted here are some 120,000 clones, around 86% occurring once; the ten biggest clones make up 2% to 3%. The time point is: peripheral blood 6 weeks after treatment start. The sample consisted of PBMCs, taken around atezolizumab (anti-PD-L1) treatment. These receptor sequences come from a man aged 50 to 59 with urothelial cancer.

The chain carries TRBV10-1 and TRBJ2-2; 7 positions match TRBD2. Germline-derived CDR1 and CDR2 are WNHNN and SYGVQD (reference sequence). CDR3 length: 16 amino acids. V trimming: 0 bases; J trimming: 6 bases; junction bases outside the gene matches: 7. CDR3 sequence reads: CASSESVGGPPGELFF. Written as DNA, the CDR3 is TGCGCCAGCAGTGAGTCGGTGGGAGGGCCCCCCGGGGAGCTGTTTTTT.

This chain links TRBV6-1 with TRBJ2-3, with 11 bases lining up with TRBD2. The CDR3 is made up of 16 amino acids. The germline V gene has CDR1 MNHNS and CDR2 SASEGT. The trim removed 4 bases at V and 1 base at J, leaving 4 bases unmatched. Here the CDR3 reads CASSGLAGGGTDTQYF. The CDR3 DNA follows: TGTGCCAGCAGTGGGCTAGCGGGAGGTGGCACAGATACGCAGTATTTT.

The CDR3 DNA sequence: TGTGCCAGCAGTTTAAGGATGAGGGGCAATCAGCCCCAGCATTTT. Translation: CASSLRMRGNQPQHF. The rearrangement uses TRBV28 and TRBJ1-5; D gene ambiguous. CDR3 length equals 15 residues. CDR1 and CDR2 from the germline V gene are MDHEN and SYDVKM. V lost 2 bases and J 2 bases, leaving 10 bases between the germline ends.

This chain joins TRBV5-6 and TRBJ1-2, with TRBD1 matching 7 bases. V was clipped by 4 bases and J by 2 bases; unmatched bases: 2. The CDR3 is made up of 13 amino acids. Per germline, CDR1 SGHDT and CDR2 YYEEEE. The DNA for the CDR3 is TGTGCCAGCAGCCGGGACAGAAACTATGGCTACACCTTC. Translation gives CASSRDRNYGYTF.

CDR3 sequence (DNA): TGTGCGACGGCGAGAGGACAGGGGGACCGGGGCTACACCTTC. This gives the protein CATARGQGDRGYTF. The chain has TRBV27 and TRBJ1-2, with 10 bases identical to TRBD1. This CDR3 has 14 residues. CDR1 MNHEY and CDR2 SMNVEV come from the germline V gene (reference sequence).

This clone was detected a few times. Here the CDR3 DNA reads TGTGCCAGCAGCCAAGGGACTAGTGTATACTCCTACAATGAGCAGTTCTTC. Translated: CASSQGTSVYSYNEQFF. The chain employs TRBV4-2 and TRBJ2-1, with 7 bases lining up with TRBD2. Unmatched junction bases numbered 6, after V lost 1 base and J lost 0 bases. CDR1 and CDR2 (germline): LGHNA, YNFKEQ. This CDR3 is 17 amino acids long.

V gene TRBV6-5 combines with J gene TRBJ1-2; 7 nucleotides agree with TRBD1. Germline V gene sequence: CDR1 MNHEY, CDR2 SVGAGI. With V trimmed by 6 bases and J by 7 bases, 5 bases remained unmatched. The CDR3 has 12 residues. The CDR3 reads CASRWDSSGYTF. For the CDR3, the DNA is TGTGCCAGCAGATGGGACAGCTCTGGCTACACCTTC.

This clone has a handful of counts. This CDR3 is CASSLTWGSGTEAFF. The CDR3 bases are TGCGCCAGCAGCTTGACGTGGGGCTCGGGCACTGAAGCTTTCTTT. The genes are TRBV5-1 and TRBJ1-1; D is possibly TRBD1 (5 bases). This CDR3 is 15 amino acids long. Germline V gives CDR1 SGHRS, CDR2 YFSETQ. The V and J ends lost 1 base and 4 bases respectively, with 14 bases between them.

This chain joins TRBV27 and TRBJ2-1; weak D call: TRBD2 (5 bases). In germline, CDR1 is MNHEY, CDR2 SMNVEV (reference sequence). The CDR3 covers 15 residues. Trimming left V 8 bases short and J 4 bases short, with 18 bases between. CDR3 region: CASYSMGRSYNEQFF. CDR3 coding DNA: TGTGCCAGCTACTCCATGGGGAGATCATACAATGAGCAGTTCTTC.

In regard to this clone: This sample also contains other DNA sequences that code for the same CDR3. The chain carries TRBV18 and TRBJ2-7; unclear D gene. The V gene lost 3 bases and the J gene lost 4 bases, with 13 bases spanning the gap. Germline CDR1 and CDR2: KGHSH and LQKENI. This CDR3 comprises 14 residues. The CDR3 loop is CASSPSTFTYEQYF. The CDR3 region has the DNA TGTGCCAGCTCACCTTCGACATTTACTTACGAGCAGTACTTC.

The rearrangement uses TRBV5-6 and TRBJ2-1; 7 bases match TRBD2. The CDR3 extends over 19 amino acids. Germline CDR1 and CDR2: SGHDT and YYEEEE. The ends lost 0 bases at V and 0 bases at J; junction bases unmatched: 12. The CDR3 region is CASSLANPSGQSSYNEQFF. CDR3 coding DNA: TGTGCCAGCAGCTTGGCCAATCCTAGCGGTCAGAGCTCCTACAATGAGCAGTTCTTC.

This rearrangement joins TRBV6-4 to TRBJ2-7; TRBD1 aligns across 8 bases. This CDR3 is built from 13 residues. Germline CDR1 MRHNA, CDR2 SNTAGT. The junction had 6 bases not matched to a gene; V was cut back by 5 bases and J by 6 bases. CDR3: CASSPTGGGEQYF. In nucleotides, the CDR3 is TGTGCCAGCAGTCCCACAGGGGGTGGCGAGCAGTACTTC.

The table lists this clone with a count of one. The CDR3: CASSYSSGVINSPLHF. CDR3 nucleotide sequence: TGTGCCAGCAGTTACTCGTCCGGTGTGATTAATTCACCCCTCCACTTT. This chain uses TRBV6-5 with TRBJ1-6; no reliable D call. The ends were cut back, 0 bases at V and 6 bases at J, with 12 bases in the middle. This CDR3 region has 16 residues. CDR1 is MNHEY and CDR2 is SVGAGI in the germline V gene.

Written as DNA, the CDR3 is TGCGCCAGCAGCCGGTCGTCCCGGGACTACAATGAGCAGTTCTTC. This sequence encodes CASSRSSRDYNEQFF. The chain has TRBV4-1 and TRBJ2-1, with a weak D call TRBD2 (5 bases). This CDR3 has 15 amino acids. Trimming took off 4 bases at V and 3 bases at J, with 13 bases between the two ends. CDR1 and CDR2 (germline): MGHRA, YSYEKL.

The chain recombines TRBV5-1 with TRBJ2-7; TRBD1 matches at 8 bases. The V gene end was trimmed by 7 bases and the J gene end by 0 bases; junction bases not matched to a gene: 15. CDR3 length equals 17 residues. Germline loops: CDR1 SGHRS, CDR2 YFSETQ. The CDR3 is CASYMVPTGQGSYEQYF. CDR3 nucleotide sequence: TGCGCCAGCTACATGGTCCCTACCGGACAGGGCTCCTACGAGCAGTACTTC.

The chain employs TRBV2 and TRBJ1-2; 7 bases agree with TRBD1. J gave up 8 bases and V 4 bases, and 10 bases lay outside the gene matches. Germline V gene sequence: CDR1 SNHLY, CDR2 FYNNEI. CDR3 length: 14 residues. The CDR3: CASSVTRDSTGYTF. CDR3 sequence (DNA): TGTGCCAGCAGTGTGACCCGGGACAGTACGGGCTACACCTTC.